This T cell receptor beta chain was sequenced in a study of Ad26.COV2.S vaccination and SARS-CoV-2 variants. Turning to the study itself: The trial was COV1001 and the donor's arm was Ad26.COV2.S. By the intramuscular route, Ad26.COV2.S was given once, or twice 56 days apart.

V shed 4 bases and J 4 bases; nucleotides not matched to a gene: 3. Germline assignment: CDR1 KGHDR and CDR2 SFDVKD. This CDR3 has 15 amino acids. Using immunoSEQ multiplex PCR, the repertoire was profiled, and TCRdb retains in-frame clones only, with some absent. The table has fewer than 900,000 clones, roughly 90% seen once; the top ten hold roughly 1.5%. Treatment denoted: roughly 19 received Ad26.COV2.S at low or high dose, single or two shots; a few received placebo; per-sample allocation not given. Sampling took place 63 days after the first vaccine or placebo injection. The vaccine antigen was prefusion-stabilized Wuhan SARS-CoV-2 spike.

This receptor was taken from a person aged 18-60 years who received the Ad26.COV2.S COVID-19 vaccine or a placebo. The material was peripheral blood, obtained in a trial of Ad26.COV2.S vaccine versus placebo. The genes are TRBV24-1 and TRBJ2-1; TRBD2 aligns across 10 bases. For the CDR3, the DNA is TGTGCCACCAGTGAGGGGACTAGCGCGTACAATGAGCAGTTCTTC. Its translation is CATSEGTSAYNEQFF.